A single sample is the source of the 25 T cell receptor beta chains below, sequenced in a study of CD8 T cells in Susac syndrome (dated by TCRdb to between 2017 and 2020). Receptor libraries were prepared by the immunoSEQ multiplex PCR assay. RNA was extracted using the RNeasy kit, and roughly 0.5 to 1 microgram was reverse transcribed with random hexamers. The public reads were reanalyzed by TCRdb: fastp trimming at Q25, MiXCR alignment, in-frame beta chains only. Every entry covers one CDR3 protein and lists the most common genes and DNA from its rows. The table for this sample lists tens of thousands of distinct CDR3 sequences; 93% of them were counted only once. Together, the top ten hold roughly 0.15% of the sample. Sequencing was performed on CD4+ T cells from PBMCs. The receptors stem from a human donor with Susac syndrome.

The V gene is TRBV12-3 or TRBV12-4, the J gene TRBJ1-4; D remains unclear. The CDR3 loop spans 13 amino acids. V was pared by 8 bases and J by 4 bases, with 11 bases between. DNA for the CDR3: TGTGCCAGCGCTGGTGGTGGTAATGAAAAACTGTTTTTT. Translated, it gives CASAGGGNEKLFF.

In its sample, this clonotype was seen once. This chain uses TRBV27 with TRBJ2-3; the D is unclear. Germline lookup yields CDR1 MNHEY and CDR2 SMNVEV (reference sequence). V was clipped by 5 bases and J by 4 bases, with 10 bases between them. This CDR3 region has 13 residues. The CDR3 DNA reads TGTGCCAGCAGTCGATACAGAGCAGATACGCAGTATTTT. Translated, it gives CASSRYRADTQYF.

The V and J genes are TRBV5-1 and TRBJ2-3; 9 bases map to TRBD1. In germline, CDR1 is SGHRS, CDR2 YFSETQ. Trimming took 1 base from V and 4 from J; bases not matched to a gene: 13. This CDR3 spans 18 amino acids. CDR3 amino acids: CASSLSFSGTGWADTQYF. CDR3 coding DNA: TGCGCCAGCAGCTTGTCCTTTTCCGGGACAGGGTGGGCAGATACGCAGTATTTT. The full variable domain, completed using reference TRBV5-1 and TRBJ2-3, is KAGVTQTPRYLIKTRGQQVTLSCSPISGHRSVSWYQQTPGQGLQFLFEYFSETQRNKGNFPGRFSGRQFSNSRSEMNVSTLELGDSALYLCASSLSFSGTGWADTQYFGPGTRLTVL.

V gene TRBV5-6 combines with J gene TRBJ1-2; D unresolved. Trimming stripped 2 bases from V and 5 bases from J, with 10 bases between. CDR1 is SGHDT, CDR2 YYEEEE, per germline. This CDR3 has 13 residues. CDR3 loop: CASSLLTVYGYTF. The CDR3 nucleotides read TGTGCCAGCAGCTTATTAACAGTTTATGGCTACACCTTC.

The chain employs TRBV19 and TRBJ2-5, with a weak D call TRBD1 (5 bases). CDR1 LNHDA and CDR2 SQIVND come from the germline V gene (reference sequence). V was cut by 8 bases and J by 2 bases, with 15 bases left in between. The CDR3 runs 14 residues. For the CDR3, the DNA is TGTGCCAGTGGGAAGACAGCAGCTCAAGAGACCCAGTACTTC. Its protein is CASGKTAAQETQYF.

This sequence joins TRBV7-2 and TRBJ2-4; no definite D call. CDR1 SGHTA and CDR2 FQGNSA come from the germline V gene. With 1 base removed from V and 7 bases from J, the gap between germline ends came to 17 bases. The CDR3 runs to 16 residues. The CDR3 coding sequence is TGTGCCAGCAGCTTAGGCCTACAGCCCAGGATTAACATTCAGTACTTC. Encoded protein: CASSLGLQPRINIQYF. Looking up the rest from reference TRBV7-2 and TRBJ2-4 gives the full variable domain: GAGVSQSPSNKVTEKGKDVELRCDPISGHTALYWYRQSLGQGLEFLIYFQGNSAPDKSGLPSDRFSAERTGGSVSTLTIQRTQQEDSAVYLCASSLGLQPRINIQYFGAGTRLSVL.

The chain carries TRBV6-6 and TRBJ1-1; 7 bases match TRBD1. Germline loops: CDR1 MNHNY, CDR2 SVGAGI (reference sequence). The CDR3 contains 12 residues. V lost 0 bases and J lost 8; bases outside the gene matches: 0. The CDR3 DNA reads TGTGCCAGCAGTTACTCGACAGGGGAAGCTTTCTTT. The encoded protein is CASSYSTGEAFF.

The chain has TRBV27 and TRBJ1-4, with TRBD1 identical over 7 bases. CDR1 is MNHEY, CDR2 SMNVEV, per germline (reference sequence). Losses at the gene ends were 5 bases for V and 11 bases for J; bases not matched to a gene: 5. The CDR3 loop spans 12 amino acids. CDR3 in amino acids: CASSPTGDKLFF. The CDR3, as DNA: TGTGCCAGCAGTCCTACAGGGGATAAACTGTTTTTT.

The CDR3 sequence is CAISGGTEEGETQYF. The CDR3 DNA is TGTGCCATCAGTGGTGGGACAGAGGAAGGAGAGACCCAGTACTTC. The chain carries TRBV10-3 and TRBJ2-5; TRBD1 matches 7 bases. The CDR3 sequence is 15 residues long. CDR1 and CDR2 (germline): ENHRY, SYGVKD. Trimming cost V 4 bases and J 4 bases; bases outside gene matches: 9.

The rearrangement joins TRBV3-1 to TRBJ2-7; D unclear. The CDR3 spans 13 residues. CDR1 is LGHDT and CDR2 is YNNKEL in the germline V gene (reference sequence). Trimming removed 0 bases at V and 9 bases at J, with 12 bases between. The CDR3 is CASSQDRGQPQYF. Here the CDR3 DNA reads TGTGCCAGCAGCCAAGATAGAGGCCAGCCGCAGTACTTC.

The CDR3, as DNA: TGTGCCAGCAGCTTACTCGCGGGGGGGCTCCAAGAGACCCAGTACTTC. Amino acids: CASSLLAGGLQETQYF. V is TRBV7-2 and J is TRBJ2-5, with 9 bases that match TRBD2. The CDR3 sequence is 16 residues long. The V gene's germline CDR1 is SGHTA and CDR2 FQGNSA. V gave up 2 bases and J gave up 1 base; unmatched junction bases: 5.

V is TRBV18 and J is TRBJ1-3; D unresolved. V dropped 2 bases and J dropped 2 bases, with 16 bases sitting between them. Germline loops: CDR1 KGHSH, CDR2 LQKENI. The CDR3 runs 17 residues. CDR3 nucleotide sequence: TGTGCCAGCTCACCATCACCCAAGGGTCAGCCTGGAAACACCATATATTTT. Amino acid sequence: CASSPSPKGQPGNTIYF.

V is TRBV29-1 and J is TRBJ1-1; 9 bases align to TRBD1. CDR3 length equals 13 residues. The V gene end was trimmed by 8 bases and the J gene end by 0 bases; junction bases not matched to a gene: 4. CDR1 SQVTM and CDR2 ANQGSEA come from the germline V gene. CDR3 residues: CSIRQGVNTEAFF. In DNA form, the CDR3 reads TGCAGCATCCGACAGGGGGTGAACACTGAAGCTTTCTTT.

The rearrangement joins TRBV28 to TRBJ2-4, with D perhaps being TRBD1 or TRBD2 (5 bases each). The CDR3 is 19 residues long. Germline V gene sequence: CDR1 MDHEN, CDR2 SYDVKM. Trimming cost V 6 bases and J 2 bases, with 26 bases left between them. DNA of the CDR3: TGTGCCAGCAGCACTACTCCCTTGGGACGGCCGACCTCCAAAAACATTCAGTACTTC. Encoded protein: CASSTTPLGRPTSKNIQYF.

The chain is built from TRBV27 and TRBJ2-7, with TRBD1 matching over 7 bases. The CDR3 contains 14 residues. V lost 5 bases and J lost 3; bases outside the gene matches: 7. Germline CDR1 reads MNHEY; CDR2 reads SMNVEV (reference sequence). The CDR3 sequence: CASSHRDSNYEQYF. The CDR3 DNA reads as TGTGCCAGCAGTCACCGGGACAGTAACTACGAGCAGTACTTC.

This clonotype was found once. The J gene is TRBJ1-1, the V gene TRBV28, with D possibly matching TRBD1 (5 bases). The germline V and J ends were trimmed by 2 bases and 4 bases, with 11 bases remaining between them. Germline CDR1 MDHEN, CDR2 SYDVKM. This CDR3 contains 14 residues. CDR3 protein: CASSLGGAVTEAFF. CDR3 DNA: TGTGCCAGCAGTTTAGGAGGGGCGGTCACTGAAGCTTTCTTT.

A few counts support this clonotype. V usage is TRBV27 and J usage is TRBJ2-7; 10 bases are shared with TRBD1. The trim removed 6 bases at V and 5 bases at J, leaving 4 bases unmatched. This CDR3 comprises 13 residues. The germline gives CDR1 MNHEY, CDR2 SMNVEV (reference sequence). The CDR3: CASRGQGSNEQYF. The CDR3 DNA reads TGTGCCAGCAGGGGACAGGGGTCCAACGAGCAGTACTTC.

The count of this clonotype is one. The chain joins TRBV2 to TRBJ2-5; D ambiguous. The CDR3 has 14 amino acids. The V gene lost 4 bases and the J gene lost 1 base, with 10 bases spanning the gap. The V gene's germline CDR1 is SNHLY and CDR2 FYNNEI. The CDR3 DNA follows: TGTGCCAGCAGTGGCTCAGCATCCCAAGAGACCCAGTACTTC. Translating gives CASSGSASQETQYF. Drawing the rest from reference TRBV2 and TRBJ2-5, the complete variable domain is EPEVTQTPSHQVTQMGQEVILRCVPISNHLYFYWYRQILGQKVEFLVSFYNNEISEKSEIFDDQFSVERPDGSNFTLKIRSTKLEDSAMYFCASSGSASQETQYFGPGTRLLVL.

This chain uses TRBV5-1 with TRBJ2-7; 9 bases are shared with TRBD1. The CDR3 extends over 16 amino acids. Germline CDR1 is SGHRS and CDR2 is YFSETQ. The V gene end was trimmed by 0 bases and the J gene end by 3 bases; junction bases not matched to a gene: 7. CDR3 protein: CASSLGGTGIIYEQYF. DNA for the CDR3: TGCGCCAGCAGCTTGGGGGGGACAGGGATAATCTACGAGCAGTACTTC.

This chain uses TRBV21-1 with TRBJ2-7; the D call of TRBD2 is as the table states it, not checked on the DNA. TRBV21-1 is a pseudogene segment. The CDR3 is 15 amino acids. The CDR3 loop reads CASMYGMRGINEQYF. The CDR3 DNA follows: TGTGCCAGCATGTACGGGATGCGGGGGATTAACGAGCAGTACTTC.

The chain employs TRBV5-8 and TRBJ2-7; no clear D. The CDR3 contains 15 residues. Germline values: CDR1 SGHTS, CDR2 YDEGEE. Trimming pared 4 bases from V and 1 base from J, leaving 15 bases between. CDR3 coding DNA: TGTGCCAGCAGCCCACATCGGGTTAATTCCTACGAGCAGTACTTC. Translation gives CASSPHRVNSYEQYF. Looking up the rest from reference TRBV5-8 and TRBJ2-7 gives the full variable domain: EAGVTQSPTHLIKTRGQQATLRCSPISGHTSVYWYQQALGLGLQFLLWYDEGEERNRGNFPPRFSGRQFPNYSSELNVNALELEDSALYLCASSPHRVNSYEQYFGPGTRLTVT.

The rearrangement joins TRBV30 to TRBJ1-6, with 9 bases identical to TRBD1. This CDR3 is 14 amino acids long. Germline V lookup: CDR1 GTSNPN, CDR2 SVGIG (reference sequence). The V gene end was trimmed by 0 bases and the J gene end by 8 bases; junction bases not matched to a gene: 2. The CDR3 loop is CAWSVDRGYSPLHF. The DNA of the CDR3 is TGTGCCTGGAGTGTAGACAGGGGGTATTCACCCCTCCACTTT.

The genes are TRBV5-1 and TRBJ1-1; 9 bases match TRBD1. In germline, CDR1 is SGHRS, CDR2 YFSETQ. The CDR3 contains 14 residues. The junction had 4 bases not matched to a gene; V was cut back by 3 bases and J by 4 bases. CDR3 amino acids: CASSYGTGSTEAFF. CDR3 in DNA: TGCGCCAGCAGCTATGGGACAGGGAGCACTGAAGCTTTCTTT.

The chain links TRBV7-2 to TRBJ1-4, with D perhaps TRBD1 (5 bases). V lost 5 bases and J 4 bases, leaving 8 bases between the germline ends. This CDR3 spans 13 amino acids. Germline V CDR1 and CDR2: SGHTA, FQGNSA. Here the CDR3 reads CASSQGVNEKLFF. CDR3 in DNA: TGTGCCAGCAGCCAAGGGGTTAATGAAAAACTGTTTTTT.

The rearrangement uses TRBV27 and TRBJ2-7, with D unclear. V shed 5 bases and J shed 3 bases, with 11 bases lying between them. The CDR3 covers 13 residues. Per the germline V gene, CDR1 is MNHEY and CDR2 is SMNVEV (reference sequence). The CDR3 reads CASSRTALYEQYF. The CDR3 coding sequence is TGTGCCAGCAGTCGGACGGCCCTCTACGAGCAGTACTTC.